The next 8 T cell receptor beta chains were all read from a single sample in a study of T cell responses to AZD1222 COVID-19 vaccine. TCRdb's table, derived via immunoSEQ multiplex PCR, lists solely in-frame clones and lacks some. The repertoire holds 200,000 or so clones, over 80% seen once, with roughly 6% in the top ten. Sample: peripheral blood, taken on day 0 of AZD1222 vaccination. All receptors come from an adult in good health.

CDR3 protein: CASSLLNPRDGANVLTF. The CDR3 nucleotides read TGTGCCAGCAGTTTATTGAATCCGAGGGACGGTGCCAACGTCCTGACTTTC. The chain joins TRBV28 to TRBJ2-6; D assignment may be TRBD1 or TRBD2 (5 bases each). The V end was cut by 1 base, the J end by 7 bases, with 17 bases between. The CDR3 contains 17 residues. Germline V gene sequence: CDR1 MDHEN, CDR2 SYDVKM.

This chain links TRBV6-6 with TRBJ1-5; D not certain. This CDR3 is 14 amino acids long. Germline values: CDR1 MNHNY, CDR2 SVGAGI (reference sequence). V lost 0 bases, J lost 7 bases, and 10 bases lay in between. The CDR3 region is CASSYSGEVQPQHF. The CDR3 DNA sequence: TGTGCCAGCAGTTACTCCGGGGAGGTGCAGCCCCAGCATTTT.

This clone appeared a single time. The CDR3 region has the DNA TGTGCCAGCAGCGTAGTGACAGGGAGGTCTGAAGCTTTCTTT. It is translated as CASSVVTGRSEAFF. The chain uses TRBV9 and TRBJ1-1, with 7 bases identical to TRBD1. The CDR3 contains 14 residues. The germline gives CDR1 SGDLS, CDR2 YYNGEE. The trim removed 0 bases at V and 6 bases at J, leaving 5 bases unmatched.

This sequence joins TRBV7-2 and TRBJ2-1; 13 bases align to TRBD2. The CDR3 totals 15 residues. CDR1 SGHTA and CDR2 FQGNSA come from the germline V gene. V dropped 6 bases and J dropped 7; count of bases not matched to a gene: 6. This CDR3 reads CASSGLAGARNEQFF. In DNA, the CDR3 is TGTGCCAGCAGTGGACTAGCGGGAGCCCGTAATGAGCAGTTCTTC.

The rearrangement uses TRBV9 and TRBJ2-7, with 10 bases lining up with TRBD2. Germline-derived CDR1 and CDR2 are SGDLS and YYNGEE. The CDR3 is 15 residues long. V was pared by 3 bases and J by 0 bases, with 3 bases of the junction left unmatched. The CDR3, as DNA: TGTGCCAGCAGCGGTACTAGCGGGGACTCCTACGAGCAGTACTTC. Translation: CASSGTSGDSYEQYF.

The DNA of the CDR3 is TGTGCCAGCAGCTTAGACGGCGGCGGGAAGATCACAGATACGCAGTATTTT. Its protein product is CASSLDGGGKITDTQYF. This chain uses TRBV7-6 with TRBJ2-3; the D gene is possibly TRBD2 (6 bases). The CDR3 sequence is 17 residues long. V lost 1 base, J lost 2 bases, and 16 bases lay in between. Germline CDR1 reads SGHVS; CDR2 reads FNYEAQ.

The chain uses TRBV6-4 and TRBJ1-1, with D perhaps TRBD1 (5 bases). Trimming cost V 4 bases and J 6 bases, with 12 bases left between them. CDR1 is MRHNA, CDR2 SNTAGT, per germline. The CDR3 runs to 13 residues. The chain's CDR3 is CASSVLQGAEAFF. The CDR3 nucleotides are TGTGCCAGCAGTGTCCTTCAGGGTGCTGAAGCTTTCTTT.

This chain links TRBV29-1 with TRBJ2-7; D remains unclear. The CDR3 loop spans 12 amino acids. V dropped 2 bases and J dropped 5 bases, with 10 bases sitting between them. Germline CDR1 reads SQVTM; CDR2 reads ANQGSEA. CDR3 DNA sequence: TGCAGCGTTGAAAATTGGAGCGACGAGCAGTACTTC. Protein: CSVENWSDEQYF.